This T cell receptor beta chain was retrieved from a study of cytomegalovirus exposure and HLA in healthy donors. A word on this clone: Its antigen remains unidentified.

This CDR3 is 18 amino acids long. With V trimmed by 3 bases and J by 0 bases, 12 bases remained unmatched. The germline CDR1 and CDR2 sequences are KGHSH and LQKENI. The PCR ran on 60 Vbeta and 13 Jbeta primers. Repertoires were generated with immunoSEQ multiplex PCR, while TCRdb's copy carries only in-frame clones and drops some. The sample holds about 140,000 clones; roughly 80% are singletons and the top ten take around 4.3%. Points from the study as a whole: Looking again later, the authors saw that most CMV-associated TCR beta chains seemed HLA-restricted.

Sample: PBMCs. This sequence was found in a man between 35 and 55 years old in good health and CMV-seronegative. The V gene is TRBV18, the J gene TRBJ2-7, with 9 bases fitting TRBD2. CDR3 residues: CASSPPGLAEPTSYEQYF. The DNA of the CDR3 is TGTGCCAGCTCACCGCCGGGACTAGCTGAGCCCACCTCCTACGAGCAGTACTTC.